Following are 8 T cell receptor beta chains from one sample sequenced in a study of blood T cell repertoires in COVID-19. Some clones are missing from TCRdb's copy, which holds only in-frame ones; the method was immunoSEQ multiplex PCR. The repertoire holds fewer than 250,000 clones, with around 87% as singletons. The sample was PBMCs or T cells enriched from blood (not recorded which). These receptors were obtained from a man under 40 in a cohort exposed to, infected with or recovered from COVID-19 (not recorded which).

This rearrangement joins TRBV24-1 to TRBJ2-6; D might be TRBD2 (5 bases). Germline CDR1 and CDR2: KGHDR and SFDVKD. V lost 8 bases and J 0 bases, leaving 7 bases between the germline ends. The CDR3 covers 14 residues. CDR3: CATMGASGANVLTF. CDR3 bases: TGTGCCACCATGGGAGCCTCTGGGGCCAACGTCCTGACTTTC.

The genes are TRBV4-1 and TRBJ1-5, with D possibly being TRBD1 (6 bases). V was shortened by 1 base and J by 4 bases, with 8 bases between the two germline ends. This CDR3 is built from 14 residues. Germline assignment: CDR1 MGHRA and CDR2 YSYEKL. This CDR3 reads CASSQAQGNQPQHF. The CDR3 DNA reads as TGCGCCAGCAGCCAAGCACAGGGAAATCAGCCCCAGCATTTT.

The chain joins TRBV5-1 to TRBJ1-2; possibly TRBD1 for D (6 bases). The length of the CDR3 is 13 residues. With 4 bases removed from V and 6 bases from J, the gap between germline ends came to 13 bases. Looked up from germline, CDR1 is SGHRS and CDR2 is YFSETQ. The CDR3 spells CASSPGVGDGYTF. For the CDR3, the DNA is TGCGCCAGCAGCCCAGGGGTTGGGGATGGCTACACCTTC.

This sequence joins TRBV4-1 and TRBJ1-2; 8 nucleotides align to TRBD1. The CDR3 sequence is 14 residues long. From germline, CDR1 is MGHRA and CDR2 YSYEKL. Trimming removed 4 bases from V and 3 bases from J; junction bases left unmatched: 4. CDR3 bases: TGCGCCAGCAGCCCGTTGACAGGGGACTATGGCTACACCTTC. Its protein product is CASSPLTGDYGYTF.

V is TRBV19 and J is TRBJ1-2, with a weak D call TRBD1 (5 bases). This CDR3 has 16 residues. Germline lookup yields CDR1 LNHDA and CDR2 SQIVND (reference sequence). The V gene lost 3 bases and the J gene lost 6 bases, with 20 bases spanning the gap. The CDR3 region is CASSIGVTGSGDGYTF. The CDR3 region has the DNA TGTGCCAGTAGTATTGGGGTAACAGGCTCAGGTGATGGCTACACCTTC. Variable domain in full (rest from reference TRBV19 and TRBJ1-2): DGGITQSPKYLFRKEGQNVTLSCEQNLNHDAMYWYRQDPGQGLRLIYYSQIVNDFQKGDIAEGYSVSREKKESFPLTVTSAQKNPTAFYLCASSIGVTGSGDGYTFGSGTRLTVV.

The chain employs TRBV9 and TRBJ1-2; 7 bases align to TRBD1. The CDR3 runs 16 residues. V was clipped by 0 bases and J by 4 bases; unmatched bases: 9. Germline V gene data show CDR1 as SGDLS and CDR2 as YYNGEE. CDR3: CASSVGSGQASYGYTF. CDR3 nucleotide sequence: TGTGCCAGCAGCGTAGGCTCTGGACAGGCCAGCTATGGCTACACCTTC.

V gene TRBV4-1 combines with J gene TRBJ2-1; D perhaps matches TRBD1 (5 bases). The CDR3 has 12 residues. Germline CDR1 is MGHRA and CDR2 is YSYEKL. The CDR3 loop is CAVGDSYNEQFF. In DNA form, the CDR3 reads TGCGCGGTGGGCGACAGCTACAATGAGCAGTTCTTC.

The J gene is TRBJ2-7, the V gene TRBV2; 7 bases align to TRBD1. CDR1 is SNHLY, CDR2 FYNNEI, per germline. Trimming cost V 4 bases and J 0 bases; bases outside gene matches: 12. This CDR3 is 17 amino acids long. CDR3 sequence (DNA): TGTGCCAGCAGTGGGGACAGATTAGTCCCAAACTCCTACGAGCAGTACTTC. Translating gives CASSGDRLVPNSYEQYF.